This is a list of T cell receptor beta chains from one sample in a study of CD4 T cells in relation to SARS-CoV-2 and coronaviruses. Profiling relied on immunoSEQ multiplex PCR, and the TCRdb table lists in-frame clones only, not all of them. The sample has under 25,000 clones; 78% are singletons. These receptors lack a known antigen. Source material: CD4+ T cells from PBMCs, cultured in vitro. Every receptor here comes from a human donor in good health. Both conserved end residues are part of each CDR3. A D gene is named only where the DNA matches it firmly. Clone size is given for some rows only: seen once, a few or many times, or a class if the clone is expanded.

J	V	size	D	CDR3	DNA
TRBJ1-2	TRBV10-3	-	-	CAIGTASGGYTF	TGTGCCATCGGGACGGCCTCGGGTGGCTACACCTTC
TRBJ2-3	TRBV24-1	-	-	CATADTDTQYF	TGTGCCACCGCAGATACAGATACGCAGTATTTT
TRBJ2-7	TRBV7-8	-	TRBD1	CASSLFGGTGGHEQYF	TGTGCCAGCAGCTTATTTGGGGGGACAGGGGGCCACGAGCAGTACTTC
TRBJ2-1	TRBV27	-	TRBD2	CASSVSGQVPYNEQFF	TGTGCCAGCAGCGTTAGCGGGCAGGTACCCTACAATGAGCAGTTCTTC
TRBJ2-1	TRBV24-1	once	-	CATSFPRGGNEQFF	TGTGCCACCAGTTTCCCTCGGGGTGGCAATGAGCAGTTCTTC
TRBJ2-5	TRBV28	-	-	CASTPPGYQETQYF	TGTGCCAGCACGCCTCCGGGATACCAAGAGACCCAGTACTTC
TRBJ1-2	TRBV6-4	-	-	CASSEGFGKSGYTF	TGTGCCAGCAGTGAAGGATTCGGCAAGAGTGGCTACACCTTC
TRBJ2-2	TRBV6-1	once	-	CASSEITGELFF	TGTGCCAGCAGTGAAATAACCGGGGAGCTGTTTTTT
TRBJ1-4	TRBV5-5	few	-	CASSLFPAANEKLFF	TGTGCCAGCAGCTTGTTTCCAGCGGCTAATGAAAAACTGTTTTTT
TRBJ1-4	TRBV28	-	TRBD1	CASTPTGEVEKLFF	TGTGCCAGCACCCCGACAGGGGAAGTGGAAAAACTGTTTTTT